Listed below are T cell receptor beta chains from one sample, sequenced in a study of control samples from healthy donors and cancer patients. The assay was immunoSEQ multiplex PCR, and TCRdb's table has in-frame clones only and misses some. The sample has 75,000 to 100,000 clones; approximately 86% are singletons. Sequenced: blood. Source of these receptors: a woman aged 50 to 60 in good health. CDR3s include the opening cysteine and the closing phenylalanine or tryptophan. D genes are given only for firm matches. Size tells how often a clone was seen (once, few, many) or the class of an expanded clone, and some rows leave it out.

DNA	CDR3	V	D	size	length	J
TGTGCCAGTAGTGTCACGACGGGTTCCTACGAGCAGTACTTC	CASSVTTGSYEQYF	TRBV19	.	.	14	TRBJ2-7
TGTGCCAGCAGCTTGAGGATGGGGGGCCACGAGCAGTACTTC	CASSLRMGGHEQYF	TRBV5-6	.	few	14	TRBJ2-7
TGTGCCAGCAGTTTGATCGCGTTTAGTGGCTACACCTTC	CASSLIAFSGYTF	TRBV28	.	.	13	TRBJ1-2
TGTGCCAGCAGCTTAGCGGACAGGGCGGCAACTAATGAAAAACTGTTTTTT	CASSLADRAATNEKLFF	TRBV7-8	TRBD1	.	17	TRBJ1-4
TGCAGCGTTGTAACATGGGCTAGCGGGAATCACAATGAGCAGTTCTTC	CSVVTWASGNHNEQFF	TRBV29-1	TRBD2	.	16	TRBJ2-1
TGTGCCAGCAGCGTTGGGCAGCCCTCCGGGAATCTCCCCCTCCACTTT	CASSVGQPSGNLPLHF	TRBV9	.	.	16	TRBJ1-6
TGTGCCAGCAGGTCAGGGTCAGGGGTCTATGGCTACACCTTC	CASRSGSGVYGYTF	TRBV5-6	.	.	14	TRBJ1-2
TGCAGTGGTCTAGCGGGATCGAGGCAGTTCTTC	CSGLAGSRQFF	TRBV20-1	TRBD2	.	11	TRBJ2-1
TGTGCCAGCAGTGAGGCCGGAGCCTACAATGAGCAGTTCTTC	CASSEAGAYNEQFF	TRBV6-4	.	.	14	TRBJ2-1
TGTGCCAGCAGCTTTGGGGCAGGGCTGGAGAACACTGAAGCTTTCTTT	CASSFGAGLENTEAFF	TRBV5-6	.	.	16	TRBJ1-1
TGTGCCAGCTCACCACCCTTATCGCTTACAGGGGGCGGACACTCTGGGGCCAACGTCCTGACTTTC	CASSPPLSLTGGGHSGANVLTF	TRBV18	TRBD1	.	22	TRBJ2-6
TGTGCCAGCAGCCTTGGACCTCGAGGGCCCAATGAGCAGTTCTTC	CASSLGPRGPNEQFF	TRBV5-6	.	.	15	TRBJ2-1
TGTGCCAGCAGCGTAATGGGACAGGGGGCGACGAAGAACACCGGGGAGCTGTTTTTT	CASSVMGQGATKNTGELFF	TRBV9	TRBD1	once	19	TRBJ2-2
TGTGCCAGCAGGGGGGGTGGGATAGTCGGCTATGGCTACACCTTC	CASRGGGIVGYGYTF	TRBV6-5	.	.	15	TRBJ1-2
TGTGCCAGTAGTTTGGGGGCGACGCCTAATCAGCCCCAGCATTTT	CASSLGATPNQPQHF	TRBV19	.	.	15	TRBJ1-5
TGTGCCAGCAGCCAAGCTTTGAACACTGAAGCTTTCTTT	CASSQALNTEAFF	TRBV14	.	.	13	TRBJ1-1
TGTGCCAGCAGTCTCGGAGGGGGGAGCAATCAGCCCCAGCATTTT	CASSLGGGSNQPQHF	TRBV28	.	.	15	TRBJ1-5
TGTGCCAGCAGCTCCTCTTCAGGGGTGGTCTCCCTCACTGAAGCTTTCTTT	CASSSSSGVVSLTEAFF	TRBV5-5	.	.	17	TRBJ1-1
TGTGCCAGCAGCCCCGGGGTCTATGGCTACACCTTC	CASSPGVYGYTF	TRBV4-2	.	.	12	TRBJ1-2
TGTGCCAGCAGCCTGACAGGGGGCCTGAATTTAGCCAAAAACATTCAGTACTTC	CASSLTGGLNLAKNIQYF	TRBV5-8	TRBD1	once	18	TRBJ2-4
TGTGCCAGTAGTATTACAGGCCTCTTTGAGCAGTTCTTC	CASSITGLFEQFF	TRBV19	.	.	13	TRBJ2-1
TGTGCCAGCTCACTAATACGGACAGTCGGCTCCTATAATTCACCCCTCCACTTT	CASSLIRTVGSYNSPLHF	TRBV18	.	once	18	TRBJ1-6